This T cell receptor beta chain derives from a study of OX40 agonist ivuxolimab in advanced cancers. Overall study: Melanoma, hepatocellular carcinoma, head and neck or renal cell cancer occurred in dose-escalation patients.

The data were produced by immunoSEQ multiplex PCR, yet TCRdb's version contains in-frame clones alone and is incomplete. This table has about 79,000 clones, about 85% appearing once. The germline CDR1 and CDR2 sequences are MGHRA and YSYEKL. The length of the CDR3 is 15 residues. Unmatched junction bases numbered 3, after V lost 0 bases and J lost 4 bases. This clone came up once. The V and J genes are TRBV4-1 and TRBJ2-4, with 7 bases identical to TRBD2. This TCR derives from an adult with an advanced solid tumor such as melanoma, head and neck, liver or kidney cancer. Sample: CD4+ or CD8+ T cells sorted from blood, taken in a trial of the OX40 agonist ivuxolimab. The CDR3 protein is CASSQDGREKNIQYF. The CDR3 DNA reads as TGCGCCAGCAGCCAAGATGGGAGGGAAAAAAACATTCAGTACTTC.